This T cell receptor beta chain stems from a study of cytomegalovirus exposure and HLA in healthy donors. Losses at the gene ends were 0 bases for V and 4 bases for J; bases not matched to a gene: 5. The V gene's germline CDR1 is SGHRS and CDR2 YFSETQ. The CDR3 has 15 residues. Use of 60 Vbeta and 13 Jbeta primers characterized the PCR. Assay: immunoSEQ multiplex PCR; the TCRdb copy retains only in-frame clones and omits some. The profile shows 90,000 to 100,000 clones, roughly 76% of them singletons. Turning to this clone: Its antigen is not identified.

Study-level findings and limits: Most TCR sequences were rare, but some public TCRs occurred in many donors. According to the study, 150 to 200 TCR beta chains were cytomegalovirus-associated. As a later analysis showed, a missense DCLRE1C variant was linked to trimming of TCR beta V- and J-genes.

The V and J genes are TRBV5-1 and TRBJ2-7; TRBD2 matches 9 bases. The receptor was isolated from a woman aged 60-75 years in good health and CMV-seropositive. Sequenced sample: PBMCs. The CDR3 DNA reads TGCGCCAGCAGCTTGGCAAGCGGGAGGATATACGAGCAGTACTTC. It yields the protein CASSLASGRIYEQYF.